This T cell receptor (beta chain) derives from a study of cytomegalovirus exposure and HLA in healthy donors. General observations from the study: There were some V segments, including TRBV6-2 and TRBV6-3, excluded as indistinguishable. Upon later analysis, TCR association rates were observed to vary by HLA locus, being highest for DRB1 and lowest for HLA-C. By a later analysis, the bulk of CMV-associated TCR beta chains appeared HLA-restricted. The authors listed 150 to 200 TCR beta chains as cytomegalovirus-associated.

Note on this clone: Its antigen is not identified.

Germline values: CDR1 SGDLS, CDR2 YYNGEE. Trimming pared 0 bases from V and 6 bases from J, leaving 15 bases between. CDR3 length: 15 residues. The PCR employed 60 Vbeta primers together with 13 Jbeta primers. TCRdb's table, derived via immunoSEQ multiplex PCR, lists solely in-frame clones and lacks some. The sample consists of some 250,000 clones, roughly 82% of them appearing once. Sequenced material: PBMCs. This receptor was obtained from a woman aged 40 to 49 in good health and CMV-seropositive. The V gene is TRBV9, the J gene TRBJ1-2, with D perhaps matching TRBD1 (5 bases). CDR3 amino acids: CASSVGGRQIDGYTF. In DNA form, the CDR3 reads TGTGCCAGCAGCGTAGGGGGTCGACAGATAGATGGCTACACCTTC. Drawing the rest from reference TRBV9 and TRBJ1-2, the complete variable domain is DSGVTQTPKHLITATGQRVTLRCSPRSGDLSVYWYQQSLDQGLQFLIQYYNGEERAKGNILERFSAQQFPDLHSELNLSSLELGDSALYFCASSVGGRQIDGYTFGSGTRLTVV.